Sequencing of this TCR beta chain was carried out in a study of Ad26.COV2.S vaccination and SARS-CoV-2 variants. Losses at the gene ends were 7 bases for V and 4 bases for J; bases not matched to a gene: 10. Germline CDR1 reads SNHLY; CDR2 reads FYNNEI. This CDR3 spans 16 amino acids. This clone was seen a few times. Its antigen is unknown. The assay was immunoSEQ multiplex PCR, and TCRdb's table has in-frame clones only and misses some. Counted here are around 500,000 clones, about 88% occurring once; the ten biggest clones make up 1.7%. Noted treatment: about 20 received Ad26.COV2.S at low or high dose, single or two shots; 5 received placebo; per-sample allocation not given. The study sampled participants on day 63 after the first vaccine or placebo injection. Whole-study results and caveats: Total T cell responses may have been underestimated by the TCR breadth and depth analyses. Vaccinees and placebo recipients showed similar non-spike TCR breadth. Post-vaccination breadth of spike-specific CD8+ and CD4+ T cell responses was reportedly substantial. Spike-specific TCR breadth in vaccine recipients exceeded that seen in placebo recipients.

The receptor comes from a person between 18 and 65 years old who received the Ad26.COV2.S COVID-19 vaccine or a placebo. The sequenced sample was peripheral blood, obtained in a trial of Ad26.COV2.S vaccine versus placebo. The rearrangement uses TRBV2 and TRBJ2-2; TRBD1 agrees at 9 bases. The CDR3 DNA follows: TGTGCCAGCAAGTCTTTAGGGACAGGGAGCACCGGGGAGCTGTTTTTT. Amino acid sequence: CASKSLGTGSTGELFF.